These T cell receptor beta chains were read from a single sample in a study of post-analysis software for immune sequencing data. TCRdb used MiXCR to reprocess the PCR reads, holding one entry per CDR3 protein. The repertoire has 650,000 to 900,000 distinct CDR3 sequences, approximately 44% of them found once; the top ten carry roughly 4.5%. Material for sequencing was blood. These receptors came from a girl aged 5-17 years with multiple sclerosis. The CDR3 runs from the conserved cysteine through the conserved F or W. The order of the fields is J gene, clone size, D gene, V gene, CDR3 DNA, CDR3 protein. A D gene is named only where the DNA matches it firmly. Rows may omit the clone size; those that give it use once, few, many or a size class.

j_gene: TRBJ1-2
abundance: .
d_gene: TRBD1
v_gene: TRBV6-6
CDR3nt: TGTGCCAGCAGCAAGGACAGGGTTAACGGCTACACCTTC
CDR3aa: CASSKDRVNGYTF

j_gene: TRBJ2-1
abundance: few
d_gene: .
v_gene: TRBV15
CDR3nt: TGTGCCACCAGCAGAGATGGGCCGGGCAGCGCGAGGAGGAATGAGCAGTTCTTC
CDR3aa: CATSRDGPGSARRNEQFF

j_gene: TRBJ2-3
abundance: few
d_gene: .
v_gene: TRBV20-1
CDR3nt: TGCAGTGCTAGACCGACTAGAGGCACAGATACGCAGTATTTT
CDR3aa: CSARPTRGTDTQYF

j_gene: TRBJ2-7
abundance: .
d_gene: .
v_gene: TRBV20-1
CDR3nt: TGCAGTGGGGGACTCCTCTCCTACGAGCAGTACTTC
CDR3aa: CSGGLLSYEQYF

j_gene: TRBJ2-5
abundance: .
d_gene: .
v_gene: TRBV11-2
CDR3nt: TGTGCCAGCAGCTTAGATGAGACACCACAAGAGACCCAGTACTTC
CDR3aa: CASSLDETPQETQYF

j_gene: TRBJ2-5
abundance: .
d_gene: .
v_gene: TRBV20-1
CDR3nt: TGCAGTGCTAGAACAACAGGGTCGGAGACCCAGTACTTC
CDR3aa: CSARTTGSETQYF

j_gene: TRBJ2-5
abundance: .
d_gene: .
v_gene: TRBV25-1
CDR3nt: TGTGCCAGCAGCCCTGTACTCTTAGTGGCGGGGGCGCCTCAAGAGACCCAGTACTTC
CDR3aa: CASSPVLLVAGAPQETQYF

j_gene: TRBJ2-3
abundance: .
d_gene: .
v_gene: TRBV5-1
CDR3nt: TGCGCCAGCAGCTTCGACGGGAGCCCTCGGGATACGCAGTATTTT
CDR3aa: CASSFDGSPRDTQYF

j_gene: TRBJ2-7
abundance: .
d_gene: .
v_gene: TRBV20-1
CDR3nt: TGCAGTGCTAGAGGGGGGGTGCGGGGAGGCTACGAGCAGTACTTC
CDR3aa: CSARGGVRGGYEQYF

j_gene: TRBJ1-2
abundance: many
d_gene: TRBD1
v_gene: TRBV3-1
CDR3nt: TGTGCCAGCAGCCAAGGGGACAGACCTAACTATGGCTACACCTTC
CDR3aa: CASSQGDRPNYGYTF

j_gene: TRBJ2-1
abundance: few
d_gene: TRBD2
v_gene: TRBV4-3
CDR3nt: TGCGCCAGCAGCCAAGACGGACTAGGAGGTGCTGAGCAGTTCTTC
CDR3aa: CASSQDGLGGAEQFF

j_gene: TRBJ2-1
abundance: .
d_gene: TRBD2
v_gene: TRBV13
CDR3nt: TGTGCCAGCAGCCCCCTATTAGCGGGGAAGTCCTACAATGAGCAGTTCTTC
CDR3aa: CASSPLLAGKSYNEQFF

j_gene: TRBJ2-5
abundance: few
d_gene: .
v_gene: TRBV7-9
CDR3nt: TGTGCCAGCAGCGCACAGGGACCAGAGACCCAGTACTTC
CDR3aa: CASSAQGPETQYF

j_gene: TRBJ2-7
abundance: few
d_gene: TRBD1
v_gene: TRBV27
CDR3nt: TGTGCCAGCAGCTCTGTTCAGGGACAGGGGGTCTACGAGCAGTACTTC
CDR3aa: CASSSVQGQGVYEQYF

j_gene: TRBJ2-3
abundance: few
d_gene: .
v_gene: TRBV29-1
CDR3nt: TGCAGCGTCCTACCTCTTACAGATACGCAGTATTTT
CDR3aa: CSVLPLTDTQYF

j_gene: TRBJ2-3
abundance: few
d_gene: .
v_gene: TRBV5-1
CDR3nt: TGCGCCAGCAGCTTGGGTAGGCAGGTCACAGATACGCAGTATTTT
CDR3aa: CASSLGRQVTDTQYF

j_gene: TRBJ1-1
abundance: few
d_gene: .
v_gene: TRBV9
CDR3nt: TGTGCCAGCAGCGTAGGATGGAGCACTGAAGCTTTCTTT
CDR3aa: CASSVGWSTEAFF

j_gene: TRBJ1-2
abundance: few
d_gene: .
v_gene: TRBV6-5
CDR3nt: TGTGCCAGCAGTTACTCCCCGGAGGCAGGGCAGGGCTACACCTTC
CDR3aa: CASSYSPEAGQGYTF

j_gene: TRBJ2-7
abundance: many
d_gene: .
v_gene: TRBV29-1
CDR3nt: TGCAGCGTTGAAGGAGGCGGAGGGAGCTCCTACGAGCAGTACTTC
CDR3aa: CSVEGGGGSSYEQYF

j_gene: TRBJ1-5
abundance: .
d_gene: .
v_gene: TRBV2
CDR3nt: TGTGCCAGCAGTGAACAGATTAATCAGCCCCAGCATTTT
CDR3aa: CASSEQINQPQHF

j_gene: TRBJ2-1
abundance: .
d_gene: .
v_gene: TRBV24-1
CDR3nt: TGTGCCACCAGTCCTGCCCCCCCAAGCTCCTACGATGAGCAGTTCTTC
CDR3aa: CATSPAPPSSYDEQFF

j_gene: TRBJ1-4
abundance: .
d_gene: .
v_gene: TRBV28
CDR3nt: TGTGCCAGCAGTTCACCCGTGGGGGGGGCTGGTGAAAAACTGTTTTTT
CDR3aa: CASSSPVGGAGEKLFF

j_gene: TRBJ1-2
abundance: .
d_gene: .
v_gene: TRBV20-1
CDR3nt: TGCAGTGCTAGAGACGGGGGCCTCGGCTATGGCTACACCTTC
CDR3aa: CSARDGGLGYGYTF

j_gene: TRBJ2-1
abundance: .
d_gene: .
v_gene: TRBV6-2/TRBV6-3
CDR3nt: TGTGCCAGCACCCAGCCAGGCAATGAGCAGTTCTTC
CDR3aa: CASTQPGNEQFF

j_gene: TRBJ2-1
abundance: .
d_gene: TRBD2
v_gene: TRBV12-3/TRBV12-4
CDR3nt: TGTGCCAGCAGTTTCGTACTAGCGGGAGGGGGCTCCTACAATGAGCAGTTCTTC
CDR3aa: CASSFVLAGGGSYNEQFF

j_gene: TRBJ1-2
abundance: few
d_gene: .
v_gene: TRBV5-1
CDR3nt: TGCGTCAGCAGCCTGACGGGGAATGGCTACACCTTC
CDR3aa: CVSSLTGNGYTF

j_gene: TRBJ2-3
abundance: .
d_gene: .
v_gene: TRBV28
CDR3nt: TGTGCCAGCACCCCTTCGGGGGTTGGCACAGATACGCAGTATTTT
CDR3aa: CASTPSGVGTDTQYF

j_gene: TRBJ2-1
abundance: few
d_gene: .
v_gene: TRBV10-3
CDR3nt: TGTGCCATCAGTGAGTCCGAGACTAGAAGGAATGAGCAGTTCTTC
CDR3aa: CAISESETRRNEQFF

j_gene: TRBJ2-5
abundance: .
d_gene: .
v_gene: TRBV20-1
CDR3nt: TGCAGTGCTAGAGATCTAGAATCAGAAGAGACCCAGTACTTC
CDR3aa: CSARDLESEETQYF

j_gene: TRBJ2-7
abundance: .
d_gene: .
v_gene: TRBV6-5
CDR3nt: TGTGCCAGCAGTTTTGAGCGGTACTCCTACGAGCAGTACTTC
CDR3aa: CASSFERYSYEQYF

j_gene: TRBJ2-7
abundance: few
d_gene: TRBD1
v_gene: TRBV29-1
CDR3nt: TGCAGCGTCGCTGGACAGGGTAGGGCGTACGAGCAGTACTTC
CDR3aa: CSVAGQGRAYEQYF

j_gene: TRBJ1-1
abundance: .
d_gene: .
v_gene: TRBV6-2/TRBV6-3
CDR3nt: TGTGCCAGCAGTTACTGGGCCGGCACAGGGAGTGCTTTCTTT
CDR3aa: CASSYWAGTGSAFF

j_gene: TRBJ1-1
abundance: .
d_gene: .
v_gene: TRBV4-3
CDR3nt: TGCGCCAGCAGCCCCGGGACCGCGATGAACACTGAAGCTTTCTTT
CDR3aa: CASSPGTAMNTEAFF

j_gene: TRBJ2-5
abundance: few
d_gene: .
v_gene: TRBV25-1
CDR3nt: TGTGCCAGCAGTGGGTCCCCTATGACCCACCTGGGGCAAGAGACCCAGTACTTC
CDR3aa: CASSGSPMTHLGQETQYF

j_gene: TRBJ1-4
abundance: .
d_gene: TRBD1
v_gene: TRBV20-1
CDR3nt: TGCAGTGCCAGGGGACAGCCACAGACTAATGAAAAACTGTTTTTT
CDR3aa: CSARGQPQTNEKLFF

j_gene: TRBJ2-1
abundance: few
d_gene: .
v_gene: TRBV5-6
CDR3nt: TGTGCCAGCAGCTTTATTGTCGGTAATGAGCAGTTCTTC
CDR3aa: CASSFIVGNEQFF

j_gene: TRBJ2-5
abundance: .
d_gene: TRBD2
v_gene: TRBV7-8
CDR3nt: TGTGCCAGCAGCCCCGGGACTAGCGGGCCCTCAGAAGAGACCCAGTACTTC
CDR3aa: CASSPGTSGPSEETQYF

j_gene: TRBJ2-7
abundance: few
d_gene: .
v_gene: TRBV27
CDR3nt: TGTGCCAGCAGTTTAAGGAGCCACCCTCTCTACGAGCAGTACTTC
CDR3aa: CASSLRSHPLYEQYF

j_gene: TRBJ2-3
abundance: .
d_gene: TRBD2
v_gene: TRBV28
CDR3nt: TGTGCCAGCAGTCCTCGGGACTATACCCGATCGCAGTATTTT
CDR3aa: CASSPRDYTRSQYF

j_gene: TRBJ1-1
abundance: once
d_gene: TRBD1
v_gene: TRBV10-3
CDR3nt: TGTGCCATCAGTGAGCGCTCAGGGGGCCAGTACACTGAAGCTTTCTTT
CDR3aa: CAISERSGGQYTEAFF

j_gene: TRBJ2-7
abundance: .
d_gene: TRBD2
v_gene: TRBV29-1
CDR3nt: TGCACTCCGGGACTAGCGGGTCACGAGCAGTACTTC
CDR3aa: CTPGLAGHEQYF

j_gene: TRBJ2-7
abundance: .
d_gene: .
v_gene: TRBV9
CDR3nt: TGTGCCAGCAGCGCCGGACCTTCCCTCTACGAGCAGTACTTC
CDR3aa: CASSAGPSLYEQYF

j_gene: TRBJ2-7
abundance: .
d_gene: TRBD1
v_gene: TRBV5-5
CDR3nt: TGTGCCAGCAGCTTGGCCAGGGGGCCGTACGAGCAGTACTTC
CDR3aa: CASSLARGPYEQYF

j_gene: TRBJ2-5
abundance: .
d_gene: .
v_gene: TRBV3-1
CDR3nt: TGTGCCAGCAATCCCAACCGGGCCGGGACCCAGTACTTC
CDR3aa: CASNPNRAGTQYF

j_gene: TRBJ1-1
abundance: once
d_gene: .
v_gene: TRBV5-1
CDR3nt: TGCGCCAGCCGACCGGGCAGCTTGAACACTGAAGCTTTCTTT
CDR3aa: CASRPGSLNTEAFF

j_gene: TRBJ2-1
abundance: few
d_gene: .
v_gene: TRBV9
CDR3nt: TGTGCCAGCAGCGTAGGCCATAGCTCCCATGAGCAGTTCTTC
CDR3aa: CASSVGHSSHEQFF

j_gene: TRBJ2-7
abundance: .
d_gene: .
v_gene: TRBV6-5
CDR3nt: TGTGCCAGCCAAAGACCGACAGGGAGGGAGCAGTACTTC
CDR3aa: CASQRPTGREQYF

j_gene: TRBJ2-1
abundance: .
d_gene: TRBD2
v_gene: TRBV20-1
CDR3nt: TGCAGTGCCCCCATCCCTGGGCTAGCGGGTAATGAGCAGTTCTTC
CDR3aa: CSAPIPGLAGNEQFF

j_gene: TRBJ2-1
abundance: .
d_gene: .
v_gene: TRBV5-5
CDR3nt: TGTGCCAGCAGCTTGACGGGACCTAACAATGAGCAGTTCTTC
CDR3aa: CASSLTGPNNEQFF

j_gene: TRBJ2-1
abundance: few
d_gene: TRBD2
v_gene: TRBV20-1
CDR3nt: TGCAGTGCTAGCCCAACTAGCGTATACAATGAGCAGTTCTTC
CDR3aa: CSASPTSVYNEQFF

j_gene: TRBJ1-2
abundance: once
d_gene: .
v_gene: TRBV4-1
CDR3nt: TGCGCCAGCAGCCAAGAGGCAGCCTATGGCTACACCTTC
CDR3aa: CASSQEAAYGYTF

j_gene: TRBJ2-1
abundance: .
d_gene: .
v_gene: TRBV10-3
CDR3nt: TGTGCCATCAGTGTCGGAGGTCCCTACAATGAGCAGTTCTTC
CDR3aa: CAISVGGPYNEQFF

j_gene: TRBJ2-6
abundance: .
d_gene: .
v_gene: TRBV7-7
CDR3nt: TGTGCTAGCAGCTTAGCACCAGGAACTGGGGCCAACGTCCTGACTTTC
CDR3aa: CASSLAPGTGANVLTF

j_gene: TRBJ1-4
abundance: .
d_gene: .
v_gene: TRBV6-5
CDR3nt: TGTGCCAGCACCCAAGGAGGGGTCGGAGAAAAACGGTTTTTT
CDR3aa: CASTQGGVGEKRFF

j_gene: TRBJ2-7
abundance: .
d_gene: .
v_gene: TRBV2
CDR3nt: TGTGCCAGCAGGGGTGGGTCTAACTCCTACGAGCAGTACTTC
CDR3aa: CASRGGSNSYEQYF